This record concerns one TCR beta chain sequence. There is no known antigen for this receptor. Within one base of it there is no much larger clone, and no base qualities were kept. TCRbeta CDR3 regions were amplified from genomic DNA by means of the immunoSEQ Assay, a bias-controlled multiplex PCR. The original methods were these. The number of nucleated cells in each sample was estimated from the amplification of reference gene primers within the assay. To quantify the absolute abundance of each unique TCRbeta CDR3 rearrangement, sequence reads were collapsed and filtered. Productive Simpson clonality was computed per sample as the square root of Simpson's diversity index over productive rearrangements. Here the immuneACCESS table is served through TCRdb, limited to in-frame sequences with V and J called. Missing clones are a known gap in these copies; in checked studies unresolved V genes cover under half, and the rest lacks a known reason. V and J calls and clone size come straight from that table; D and trimming were deduced from the DNA. Here the sample has roughly 500,000 clones; around 85% occur a single time. Roughly 8% of the sample goes to the ten largest clones.

In the prospective study, participants were about 18 to 95 years old, resided in about 25 geographic areas of the United States, and were enrolled through a virtual design. In the prospective study, participants were assigned to cohorts based on the clinical history participants reported in a screening survey and a study questionnaire. Recovered participants in ImmuneRACE Cohort 3 were defined by two consecutive negative NP/OP PCR tests, clearance by a healthcare professional, or resolution of symptoms. In the prospective study, mobile phlebotomists collected whole blood, serum and a nasopharyngeal or oropharyngeal swab from each participant. Prospective study participants could optionally give additional blood draws and questionnaires over an approximately 2-month period. Blood samples from the prospective study were shipped frozen or at room temperature prior to DNA extraction. This entry belongs to a study of blood T cell repertoires in COVID-19 (dated by TCRdb to 2018 to 2020). The study in broad terms: Samples from collaborators originated in the United States, Italy and Spain and spanned both the acute and convalescent phases of COVID-19. The prospective study material was composed of cDNA or gDNA derived from T cells, B-cell-depleted T cells, or PBMCs. A de-identified subject ID, COVID-19 status, age in years and sex were almost always included in the sample metadata. Subjects who had been exposed to COVID-19, were actively infected with it, or had recovered from it provided the deeply sampled blood TCRbeta repertoires that made up the dataset. A freely available public database, intended as a resource for researchers studying the immune response to SARS-CoV-2, is where the repertoires were released. Samples were obtained from the ongoing ImmuneRACE study (first 160 participants) and from over a thousand subjects provided by 6 global collaborators. Where available, HLA class I and class II types were taken from metadata supplied by the sample provider and were not determined by assay-based typing. The research as a whole found: Clinical and demographic metadata were provided uncurated, with the amount varying by source and participant.

The receptor was derived from an older woman who had recovered from COVID-19. Sequencing used PBMCs or T cells enriched from blood (not recorded which).

The nucleotides read TGTGCCAGCAGTGACCCAGGGGGCGTAGATACGCAGTATTTT. Its coded protein is CASSDPGGVDTQYF. This chain is built from TRBV13 and TRBJ2-3, with 8 bases in between that match TRBD1. Via the germline V gene (reference sequence), CDR1 is PRHDT and CDR2 FYEKMQ. The V end gives up 6 bases and the J end 5 bases, leaving 7 bases in the junction not matched to a gene. The CDR3 sequence holds 14 residues, the cysteine and phenylalanine included. Only CDR3 DNA is held: 42 bases, read in frame from base 1.